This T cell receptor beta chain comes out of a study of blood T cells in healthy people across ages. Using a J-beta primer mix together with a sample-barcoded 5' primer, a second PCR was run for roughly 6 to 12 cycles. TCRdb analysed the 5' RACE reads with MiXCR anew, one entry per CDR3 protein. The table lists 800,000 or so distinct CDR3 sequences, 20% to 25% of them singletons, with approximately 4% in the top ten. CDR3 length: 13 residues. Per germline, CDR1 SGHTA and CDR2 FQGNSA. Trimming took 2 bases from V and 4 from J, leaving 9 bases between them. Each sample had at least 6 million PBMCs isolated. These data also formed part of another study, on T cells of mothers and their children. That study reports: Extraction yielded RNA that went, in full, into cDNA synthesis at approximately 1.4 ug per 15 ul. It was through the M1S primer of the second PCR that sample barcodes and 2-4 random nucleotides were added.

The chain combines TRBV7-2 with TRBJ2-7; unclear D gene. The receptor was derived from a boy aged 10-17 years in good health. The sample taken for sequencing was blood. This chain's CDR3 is CASSLNREYEQYF. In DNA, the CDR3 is TGTGCCAGCAGCTTAAATAGAGAATACGAGCAGTACTTC.